This T cell receptor (beta chain) comes out of a study of OX40 agonist ivuxolimab in advanced cancers. The study, taken as a whole, reports: The study found among the lowest clonal expansion in partial responders at 0.1-3.0 mg/kg. There was clonal expansion of CD4+ and CD8+ blood T cells by week 6 at 0.1 to 3.0 mg/kg. Among expanded peripheral T cells, antigen specificity went undetermined.

This table comes from immunoSEQ multiplex PCR, and its TCRdb copy is limited to in-frame clones, with some not included. This table has about 75,000 clones, roughly nine tenths appearing once. CDR3 size: 14 residues. With 3 bases removed from V and 0 bases from J, the gap between germline ends came to 8 bases. Germline-derived CDR1 and CDR2 are ENHRY and SYGVKD. In the case of this clone: The antigen is not known.

This material consisted of CD4+ or CD8+ T cells sorted from blood, taken in a trial of the OX40 agonist ivuxolimab. This receptor was identified in an adult with an advanced solid tumor such as melanoma, head and neck, liver or kidney cancer. This rearrangement joins TRBV10-3 to TRBJ1-2, with a weak D call TRBD1 (6 bases). In DNA form, the CDR3 reads TGTGCCATCAGTGACTGGACAGCTAACTATGGCTACACCTTC. Residues: CAISDWTANYGYTF.